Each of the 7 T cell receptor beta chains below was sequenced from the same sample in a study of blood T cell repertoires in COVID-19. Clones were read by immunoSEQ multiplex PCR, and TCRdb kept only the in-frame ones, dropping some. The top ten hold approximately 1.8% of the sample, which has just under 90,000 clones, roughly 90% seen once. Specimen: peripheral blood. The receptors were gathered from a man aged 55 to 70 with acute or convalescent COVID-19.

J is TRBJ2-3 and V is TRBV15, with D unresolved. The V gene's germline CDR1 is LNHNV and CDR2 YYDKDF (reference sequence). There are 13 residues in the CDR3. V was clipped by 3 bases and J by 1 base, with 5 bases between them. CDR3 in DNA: TGTGCCACCAGCAGTTTCGGCACAGATACGCAGTATTTT. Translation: CATSSFGTDTQYF.

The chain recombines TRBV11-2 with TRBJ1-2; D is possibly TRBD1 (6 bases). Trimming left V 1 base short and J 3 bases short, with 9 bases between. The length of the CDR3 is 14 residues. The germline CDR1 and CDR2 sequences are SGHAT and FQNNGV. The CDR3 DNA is TGTGCCAGCAGCTTAGTAGGGGGTGACTATGGCTACACCTTC. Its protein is CASSLVGGDYGYTF.

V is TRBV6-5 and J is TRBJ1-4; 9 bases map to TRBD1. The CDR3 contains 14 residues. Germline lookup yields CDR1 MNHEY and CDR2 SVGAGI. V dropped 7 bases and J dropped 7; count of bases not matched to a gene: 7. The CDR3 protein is CASTRTGVPEKLFF. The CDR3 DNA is TGTGCCAGCACCCGGACAGGGGTGCCTGAAAAACTGTTTTTT.

The CDR3 loop is CASSLVRATNEKLFF. CDR3 DNA: TGTGCCAGCAGTTTAGTTAGAGCAACTAATGAAAAACTGTTTTTT. The gene calls are TRBV28 and TRBJ1-4; D remains unclear. The germline V and J ends were trimmed by 2 bases and 0 bases, with 7 bases remaining between them. In germline, CDR1 is MDHEN, CDR2 SYDVKM. The CDR3 length is 15 residues.

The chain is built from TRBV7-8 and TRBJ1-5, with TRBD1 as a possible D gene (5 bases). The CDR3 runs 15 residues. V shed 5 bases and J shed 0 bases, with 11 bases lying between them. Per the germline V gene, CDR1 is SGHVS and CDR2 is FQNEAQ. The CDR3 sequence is CASSPRQISNQPQHF. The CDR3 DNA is TGTGCCAGCAGCCCCCGACAGATTAGCAATCAGCCCCAGCATTTT.

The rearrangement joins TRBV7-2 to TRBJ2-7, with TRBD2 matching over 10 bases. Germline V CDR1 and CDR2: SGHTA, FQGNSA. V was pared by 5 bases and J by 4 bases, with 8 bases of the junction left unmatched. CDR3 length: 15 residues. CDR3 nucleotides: TGTGCCAGCAGCCCAGGACTAGCGGAAGTATACGAGCAGTACTTC. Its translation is CASSPGLAEVYEQYF.

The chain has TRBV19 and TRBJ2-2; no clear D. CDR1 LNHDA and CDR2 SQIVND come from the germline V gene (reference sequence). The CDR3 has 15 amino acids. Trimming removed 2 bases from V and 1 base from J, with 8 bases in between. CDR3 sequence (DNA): TGTGCCAGTAGTATATCAGTTGTGAACACCGGGGAGCTGTTTTTT. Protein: CASSISVVNTGELFF.